Sequencing of this T cell receptor (beta chain) was carried out in a study of T-cell memory formation after mild COVID-19. Overall study results and limits: Whereas later expanders leaned CD4+, clones contracting day 15 to 85 showed a balanced CD4/CD8 makeup. Whether day 37 second-wave clones are SARS-CoV-2-specific was not confirmed.

Each CDR3 protein is one row after TCRdb ran MiXCR on the 5' RACE reads. The table lists around 53,000 distinct CDR3 sequences, 10% to 15% of them singletons, with around 23% in the top ten. Ten or more counts support this clonotype. The antigen is unknown. Trimming removed 1 base from V and 3 bases from J, with 11 bases in between. This CDR3 has 15 residues. Germline V gives CDR1 SGHVS, CDR2 FQNEAQ. The receptor comes from a man aged 18 to 29 who had mild COVID-19 (a few samples of this study predate the infection). Cell type and time point are not known. This chain joins TRBV7-8 and TRBJ2-3; TRBD2 might be the D (5 bases). The sample taken for sequencing was PBMCs or a T cell subset sorted from them (not recorded which). Written as DNA, the CDR3 is TGTGCCAGCAGCTTAGGCGGCGGAGGTACAGATACGCAGTATTTT. It codes for CASSLGGGGTDTQYF.